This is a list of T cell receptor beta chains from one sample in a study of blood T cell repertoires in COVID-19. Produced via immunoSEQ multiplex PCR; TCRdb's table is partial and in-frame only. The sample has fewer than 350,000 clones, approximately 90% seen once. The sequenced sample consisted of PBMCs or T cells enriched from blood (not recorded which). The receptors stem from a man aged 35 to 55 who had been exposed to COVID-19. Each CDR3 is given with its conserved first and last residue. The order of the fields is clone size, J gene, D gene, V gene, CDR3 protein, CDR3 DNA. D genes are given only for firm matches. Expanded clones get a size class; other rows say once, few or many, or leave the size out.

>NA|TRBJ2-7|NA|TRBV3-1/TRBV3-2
CASSPGGGSYEQYF
TGTGCCAGCAGCCCTGGGGGCGGTTCCTACGAGCAGTACTTC
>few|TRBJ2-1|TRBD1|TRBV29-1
CSATDRDRTYNEQFF
TGCAGCGCTACTGACAGGGATCGCACCTACAATGAGCAGTTCTTC
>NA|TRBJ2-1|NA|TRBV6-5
CASSSEYSYNEQFF
TGTGCCAGCAGTTCAGAATACTCCTACAATGAGCAGTTCTTC
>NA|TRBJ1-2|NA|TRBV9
CASSGEGPYGYTF
TGTGCCAGCAGCGGGGAGGGGCCCTATGGCTACACCTTC
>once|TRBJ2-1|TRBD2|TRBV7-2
CASSKATGTTNEQFF
TGTGCCAGCAGCAAAGCCACGGGGACTACCAATGAGCAGTTCTTC
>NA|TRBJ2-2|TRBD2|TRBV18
CASPGTSSGELFF
TGTGCCAGCCCCGGGACTAGCAGCGGGGAGCTGTTTTTT
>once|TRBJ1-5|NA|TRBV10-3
CAIKDSSNQPQHF
TGTGCCATCAAGGACAGTAGCAATCAGCCCCAGCATTTT
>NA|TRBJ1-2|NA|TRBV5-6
CASSPTAKDGYTF
TGTGCCAGCAGCCCGACAGCGAAGGATGGCTACACCTTC
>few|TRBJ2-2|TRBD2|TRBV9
CASSVTSGKGGELFF
TGTGCCAGCAGCGTAACCAGCGGGAAGGGCGGGGAGCTGTTTTTT
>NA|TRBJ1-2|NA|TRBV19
CASSISGDRTAIGGYTF
TGTGCCAGTAGTATAAGCGGGGATAGGACAGCGATCGGTGGCTACACCTTC
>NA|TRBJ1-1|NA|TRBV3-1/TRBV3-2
CASSPQGGPMNTEAFF
TGTGCCAGCAGCCCGCAGGGCGGCCCGATGAACACTGAAGCTTTCTTT
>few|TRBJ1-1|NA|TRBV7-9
CASSLIRGGDTEAFF
TGTGCCAGCAGCTTAATCAGGGGTGGCGACACTGAAGCTTTCTTT
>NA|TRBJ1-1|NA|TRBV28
CASSFKGAEAFF
TGTGCCAGCAGTTTTAAGGGGGCTGAAGCTTTCTTT
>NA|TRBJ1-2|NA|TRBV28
CASSRAGEWAKYGYTF
TGTGCCAGCAGTCGGGCCGGGGAGTGGGCAAAGTATGGCTACACCTTC
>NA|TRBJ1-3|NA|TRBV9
CASSVDSEPQSGNTIYF
TGTGCCAGCAGCGTAGATAGCGAGCCCCAATCTGGAAACACCATATATTTT
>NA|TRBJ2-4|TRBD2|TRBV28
CASSSSGRQNIQYF
TGTGCCAGCAGCTCCTCCGGGAGGCAAAACATTCAGTACTTC
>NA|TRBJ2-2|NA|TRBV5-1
CASSGQGGTGELFF
TGCGCCAGCAGCGGGCAGGGAGGAACCGGGGAGCTGTTTTTT
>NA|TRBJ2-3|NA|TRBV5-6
CASSSSGLRTDTQYF
TGTGCCAGCAGCTCAAGCGGGCTGCGCACAGATACGCAGTATTTT
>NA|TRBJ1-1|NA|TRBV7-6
CASSLVGVGSGTEAFF
TGTGCCAGCAGCTTAGTCGGGGTGGGTTCGGGCACTGAAGCTTTCTTT
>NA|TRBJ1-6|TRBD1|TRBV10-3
CAISEATGGRSPLHF
TGTGCCATCAGTGAGGCAACAGGGGGACGATCACCCCTCCACTTT
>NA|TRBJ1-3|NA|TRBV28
CASSLGRLNSGNTIYF
TGTGCCAGCAGTTTGGGTCGACTTAACTCTGGAAACACCATATATTTT
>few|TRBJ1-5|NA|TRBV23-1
CASITWEQGNGDQPQHF
TGCGCCAGCATCACATGGGAACAGGGAAATGGGGATCAGCCCCAGCATTTT
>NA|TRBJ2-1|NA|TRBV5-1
CASSRTTREQFF
TGCGCCAGCAGCCGGACAACCAGAGAGCAGTTCTTC
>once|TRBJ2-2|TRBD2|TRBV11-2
CASSLVAGHGTGELFF
TGTGCCAGCAGCTTAGTAGCGGGGCACGGCACCGGGGAGCTGTTTTTT